The 9 T cell receptor beta chains presented below share a single source sample, sequenced in a study of control samples from healthy donors and cancer patients. Data came from immunoSEQ multiplex PCR; TCRdb stores just in-frame clones and leaves some out. The top ten hold over 6.5% of the sample, which has around 100,000 clones, around 89% seen once. Sequenced input: blood. The origin of the receptors is a man aged 25-40 years in good health.

V usage is TRBV18 and J usage is TRBJ1-4; TRBD1 might be the D (5 bases). Trimming pared 5 bases from V and 4 bases from J, leaving 11 bases between. The CDR3 contains 14 residues. Germline-derived CDR1 and CDR2 are KGHSH and LQKENI. This CDR3 is CASSDTGRNEKLFF. Written as DNA, the CDR3 is TGTGCCAGCTCAGACACAGGCCGTAATGAAAAACTGTTTTTT.

This clone occurred once. This rearrangement joins TRBV6-5 to TRBJ2-3; D gene ambiguous. Germline V gene data show CDR1 as MNHEY and CDR2 as SVGAGI. V gave up 2 bases and J gave up 2 bases, with 8 bases separating them. The CDR3 totals 14 residues. In DNA, the CDR3 is TGTGCCAGCAGTTACGTGGCGGACACAGATACGCAGTATTTT. Its translation: CASSYVADTDTQYF.

As concerns this clone: The junction and the germline gene differ at one end; a read error may be behind it. The genes are TRBV19 and TRBJ2-1; TRBD2 aligns across 11 bases. The germline V gene has CDR1 LNHDA and CDR2 SQIVND (reference sequence). The CDR3 runs 15 residues. For the CDR3, the DNA is TGTGCCAGTAGAATAGCGGGAGGGTACTACAATGAGCAGTTCTTC. Translating gives CASRIAGGYYNEQFF. The full variable domain, its missing parts supplied by reference TRBV19 and TRBJ2-1, is DGGITQSPKYLFRKEGQNVTLSCEQNLNHDAMYWYRQDPGQGLRLIYYSQIVNDFQKGDIAEGYSVSREKKESFPLTVTSAQKNPTAFYLCASRIAGGYYNEQFFGPGTRLTVL.

This CDR3 is CASGLVRLDRDYNSPLHF. The DNA for the CDR3 is TGTGCTAGTGGTTTGGTGCGCTTGGACAGGGACTATAATTCACCCCTCCACTTT. V is TRBV12-5 and J is TRBJ1-6; TRBD1 matches 8 bases. This CDR3 is 18 amino acids long. V was clipped by 0 bases and J by 3 bases; unmatched bases: 7. From germline, CDR1 is LGHNT and CDR2 FRNRAP.

This sequence joins TRBV5-1 and TRBJ2-1, with D perhaps assigned TRBD1 or TRBD2 (5 bases each). Per the germline V gene, CDR1 is SGHRS and CDR2 is YFSETQ. The CDR3 length is 15 residues. V was pared by 0 bases and J by 8 bases, with 15 bases between. DNA for the CDR3: TGCGCCAGCAGCTTGGGGGACCGGTTTCGCGATGAGCAGTTCTTC. As protein: CASSLGDRFRDEQFF. The full variable domain, with the rest looked up from reference TRBV5-1 and TRBJ2-1, is KAGVTQTPRYLIKTRGQQVTLSCSPISGHRSVSWYQQTPGQGLQFLFEYFSETQRNKGNFPGRFSGRQFSNSRSEMNVSTLELGDSALYLCASSLGDRFRDEQFFGPGTRLTVL.

In DNA, the CDR3 is TGTGCCAGCAGCCCCCGAGAGGCGGATCTCGAGACCCAGTACTTC. This translates into CASSPREADLETQYF. V and J are TRBV11-2 and TRBJ2-5; D not resolved. CDR3 size: 15 residues. With 5 bases removed from V and 5 bases from J, the gap between germline ends came to 18 bases. Germline assignment: CDR1 SGHAT and CDR2 FQNNGV. The complete variable domain, with remaining parts taken from reference TRBV11-2 and TRBJ2-5, reads EAGVAQSPRYKIIEKRQSVAFWCNPISGHATLYWYQQILGQGPKLLIQFQNNGVVDDSQLPKDRFSAERLKGVDSTLKIQPAKLEDSAVYLCASSPREADLETQYFGPGTRLLVL.

The rearrangement uses TRBV10-3 and TRBJ1-1, with 10 bases fitting TRBD1. The CDR3 sequence is 12 residues long. Germline V gives CDR1 ENHRY, CDR2 SYGVKD. V lost 6 bases, J lost 8 bases, and 3 bases stayed unmatched. The CDR3 here is CAIRGTGAEAFF. The DNA for the CDR3 is TGTGCCATCAGAGGGACAGGGGCGGAAGCTTTCTTT.

The rearrangement uses TRBV2 and TRBJ2-5; 9 bases map to TRBD1. This CDR3 has 16 residues. After removal of 8 bases from V and 1 base from J, the junction contained 11 bases not matched to a gene. The V gene's germline CDR1 is SNHLY and CDR2 FYNNEI. CDR3 loop: CASRKTGGNPQETQYF. CDR3 sequence (DNA): TGTGCCAGCCGAAAGACAGGGGGTAATCCCCAAGAGACCCAGTACTTC.

The V gene is TRBV19, the J gene TRBJ2-3, with TRBD1 matching 10 bases. Germline trimming cut 5 bases from V and 4 bases from J; bases unmatched to any gene: 3. Germline V gives CDR1 LNHDA, CDR2 SQIVND (reference sequence). The CDR3 extends over 14 amino acids. The CDR3 nucleotides read TGTGCCAGTAGTGGGACAGGGGTCTCAGATACGCAGTATTTT. Encoded protein: CASSGTGVSDTQYF. Drawing the rest from reference TRBV19 and TRBJ2-3, the complete variable domain is DGGITQSPKYLFRKEGQNVTLSCEQNLNHDAMYWYRQDPGQGLRLIYYSQIVNDFQKGDIAEGYSVSREKKESFPLTVTSAQKNPTAFYLCASSGTGVSDTQYFGPGTRLTVL.